This T cell receptor beta chain was found in a study of blood T cell repertoires in COVID-19. Study-wide context: COVID-19 samples, acute and convalescent, were from the United States, Italy and Spain. Nucleic acid was either cDNA or gDNA, and it came from T cells, B-cell-depleted T cells, or PBMCs.

Original analysis: Using reference gene primer amplification, nucleated cell counts were estimated. The table came from immunoSEQ multiplex PCR; TCRdb's copy has only in-frame clones and leaves some out. That table supplies the V and J calls and clone size; D and trimming were determined from the DNA. The sample has approximately 100,000 clones, roughly 86% seen once. This TCR derives from a man aged 45-60 years with acute or convalescent COVID-19. The source material was peripheral blood.

CDR3 in amino acids: CASRSLGQGWNTEAFF. The CDR3 nucleotides are TGTGCCAGCAGGTCCTTGGGACAGGGGTGGAACACTGAAGCTTTCTTT. This chain links TRBV27 with TRBJ1-1; 10 positions agree with TRBD1. This CDR3 has 16 residues. V gave up 6 bases and J gave up 1 base; unmatched junction bases: 8. Looked up from germline, CDR1 is MNHEY and CDR2 is SMNVEV (reference sequence).